These 8 T cell receptor beta chains came from one sample sequenced in a study of monozygotic twins with inflammatory bowel disease. TCRdb reprocessed the 5' RACE reads and reports one entry per CDR3 protein, with no DNA. This table lists about 150,000 distinct CDR3 sequences. The sample consisted of blood. Receptors were obtained from a human donor with ulcerative colitis or Crohn's disease, or a healthy co-twin of an affected twin (not recorded which).

The chain couples TRBV7-9 to TRBJ1-1; with no DNA, the TCRdb D assignment of TRBD1 cannot be verified. The germline gives CDR1 SEHNR, CDR2 FQNEAQ (reference sequence). The CDR3 loop spans 15 amino acids. Here the CDR3 reads CASSPPTAITTEAFF. The whole variable domain, remainder taken from reference TRBV7-9 and TRBJ1-1, is DTGVSQNPRHKITKRGQNVTFRCDPISEHNRLYWYRQTLGQGPEFLTYFQNEAQLEKSRLLSDRFSAERPKGSFSTLEIQRTEQGDSAMYLCASSPPTAITTEAFFGQGTRLTVV.

V and J are TRBV7-9 and TRBJ2-7; the TCRdb D gene call, TRBD2, has no DNA to confirm it. Germline V CDR1 and CDR2: SEHNR, FQNEAQ (reference sequence). The CDR3 loop spans 16 amino acids. CDR3 sequence: CASSLLAVNSGKEQYF. Variable domain in full (rest from reference TRBV7-9 and TRBJ2-7): DTGVSQNPRHKITKRGQNVTFRCDPISEHNRLYWYRQTLGQGPEFLTYFQNEAQLEKSRLLSDRFSAERPKGSFSTLEIQRTEQGDSAMYLCASSLLAVNSGKEQYFGPGTRLTVT.

The chain employs TRBV5-1 and TRBJ2-2; TCRdb returns TRBD2, unconfirmable since there is no DNA. The CDR3 runs to 15 residues. Germline V lookup: CDR1 SGHRS, CDR2 YFSETQ. CDR3: CASSRREGDTGELFF.

The chain recombines TRBV29-1 with TRBJ2-5. CDR3 size: 11 residues. Per germline, CDR1 SQVTM and CDR2 ANQGSEA. CDR3 region: CSVEGPETQYF.

The V and J genes are TRBV27 and TRBJ2-6; TCRdb selects TRBD1, and the lack of DNA leaves this call unchecked. CDR3 length: 14 residues. Germline V lookup: CDR1 MNHEY, CDR2 SMNVEV (reference sequence). CDR3 sequence reads: CASRRGAGANVLTF.

This chain joins TRBV5-1 and TRBJ1-5; TCRdb's assignment of TRBD1 cannot be checked, as there is no DNA. CDR1 is SGHRS, CDR2 YFSETQ, per germline. The CDR3 consists of 13 residues. The CDR3 protein is CASSWQGAQPQHF.

This chain uses TRBV5-6 with TRBJ1-6; as DNA is missing, the TRBD1 call by TCRdb cannot be tested. Looked up from germline, CDR1 is SGHDT and CDR2 is YYEEEE. CDR3 length: 16 residues. The CDR3 here is CASSLDQGPNNSPLHF. The complete variable domain, with remaining parts taken from reference TRBV5-6 and TRBJ1-6, reads DAGVTQSPTHLIKTRGQQVTLRCSPKSGHDTVSWYQQALGQGPQFIFQYYEEEERQRGNFPDRFSGHQFPNYSSELNVNALLLGDSALYLCASSLDQGPNNSPLHFGNGTRLTVT.

The chain joins TRBV5-1 to TRBJ2-1; without DNA, the TCRdb call of TRBD1 cannot be checked. Germline-derived CDR1 and CDR2 are SGHRS and YFSETQ. The CDR3 is 19 residues long. CDR3 protein: CASRGGLSPSPSRFNEQFF.